These 5 T cell receptor beta chains were sequenced from one sample in a study of response to subunit inactivated influenza vaccine. Using its own MiXCR run on the RT-PCR reads, TCRdb lists one record per CDR3 protein. The data hold approximately 500,000 distinct CDR3 sequences, with roughly 23% observed a single time. These data were also reused for a study on T cells expressing NK-cell markers. That investigation notes: The authors generated TCR beta cDNA through 5'RACE template switching with UMIs.

Source: CD4+ T cells sorted from PBMCs, taken 11 to 12 days after vaccination. These receptors came from a man aged 45-65 years who received an inactivated influenza vaccine.

J is TRBJ2-3 and V is TRBV5-1; possible D gene TRBD1, 6 bases. The CDR3 extends over 17 amino acids. The V gene's germline CDR1 is SGHRS and CDR2 YFSETQ. The V gene lost 5 bases and the J gene lost 0 bases, with 19 bases spanning the gap. CDR3 loop: CASSSFQGPMSTDTQYF. The CDR3 DNA reads TGCGCCAGCAGTTCCTTCCAGGGGCCCATGAGCACAGATACGCAGTATTTT.

This clonotype showed up many times. The V call is TRBV20-1, the J call TRBJ2-7; D uncertain. The germline V gene has CDR1 DFQATT and CDR2 SNEGSKA (reference sequence). V shed 0 bases and J shed 4 bases, with 10 bases lying between them. The length of the CDR3 is 13 residues. The CDR3 here is CSARDGGTYEQYF. CDR3 DNA sequence: TGCAGTGCTAGAGATGGTGGAACATACGAGCAGTACTTC.

V and J are TRBV2 and TRBJ2-6, with unresolved D. Germline values: CDR1 SNHLY, CDR2 FYNNEI. This CDR3 has 20 amino acids. V was trimmed by 2 bases and J by 1 base, leaving 21 bases between them. CDR3 in DNA: TGTGCCAGCAGTGAATCGGGTCGGTCGCTCTCGTTATCTGGGGCCAACGTCCTGACTTTC. Translated, it gives CASSESGRSLSLSGANVLTF.

This clonotype was seen many times. The V call is TRBV20-1, the J call TRBJ2-3; no clear D. Germline CDR1 is DFQATT and CDR2 is SNEGSKA (reference sequence). The V gene lost 5 bases and the J gene lost 5 bases, with 14 bases spanning the gap. The CDR3 extends over 13 amino acids. CDR3 DNA: TGCAGTGCTCACCCGACTCCGGTAGATACGCAGTATTTT. Its translation is CSAHPTPVDTQYF.

This clonotype was seen more than once but under ten times. This chain uses TRBV6-5 with TRBJ2-7; the match to TRBD1 covers 8 bases. Germline CDR1 reads MNHEY; CDR2 reads SVGAGI. This CDR3 region has 15 residues. Trimming took 2 bases from V and 1 from J; bases not matched to a gene: 4. This CDR3 is CASSYGQGPSYEQYF. The CDR3 DNA is TGTGCCAGCAGTTACGGACAGGGCCCGTCCTACGAGCAGTACTTC.